This is a list of T cell receptor beta chains from one sample in a study of follicular helper T cells after annual influenza vaccination. The assay was immunoSEQ multiplex PCR, and TCRdb's table has in-frame clones only and misses some. The sample has about 10,000 clones, approximately 80% seen once; the top ten hold approximately 0.9%. This specimen consisted of CXCR5- memory CD4+ T cells sorted from blood, obtained 6 weeks after influenza vaccination. These TCRs come from an adult who received the influenza vaccine. The CDR3 runs from the conserved cysteine through the conserved F or W. The order of the fields is D gene, J gene, V gene, clone size, CDR3 DNA, CDR3 protein. The D gene is left open where the match is weak. Only part of the rows carry a size: once, few, many, or a class if the clone is expanded.

>TRBD2|TRBJ2-5|TRBV4-1|-
TGCGCCAGCAGCCAAGCCCGGACTAGCGGGGAGACCCAGTACTTC
CASSQARTSGETQYF
>TRBD2|TRBJ2-5|TRBV4-3|-
TGCGCCAGCAGCCAAGAAATAGCGGGGACTTACCAAGAGACCCAGTACTTC
CASSQEIAGTYQETQYF
>TRBD2|TRBJ2-2|TRBV9|-
TGTGCCAGCAGCGAAGCCGGGACTAGTAACACCGGGGAGCTGTTTTTT
CASSEAGTSNTGELFF
>TRBD1|TRBJ1-1|TRBV13|-
TGTGCCAGCAGCCCGTGGACCAGGGGGGGACTTTCGGCGAACACTGAAGCTTTCTTT
CASSPWTRGGLSANTEAFF
>TRBD2|TRBJ2-5|TRBV6-6|-
TGTGCCAGCGGTACTAGCGGGGGGCAAGAGACCCAGTACTTC
CASGTSGGQETQYF
>-|TRBJ1-5|TRBV19|few
TGTGCCAGTAGTGTCAATCAAGGCAATCAGCCCCAGCATTTT
CASSVNQGNQPQHF
>-|TRBJ1-1|TRBV2|few
TGTGCCAGCAGTTTCTCCAGGGGGAACACTGAAGCTTTCTTT
CASSFSRGNTEAFF
>-|TRBJ1-1|TRBV7-9|-
TGTGCCAGCAGCTTAATGGGCGGAATGAACACTGAAGCTTTCTTT
CASSLMGGMNTEAFF
>-|TRBJ2-3|TRBV13|-
TGTGCCAGCAGCCTCGGGCTTCTCACAGATACGCAGTATTTT
CASSLGLLTDTQYF
>TRBD2|TRBJ2-5|TRBV2|-
TGTGCCAGCGGCAGGGAGGGGGAGACCCAGTACTTC
CASGREGETQYF
>TRBD1|TRBJ1-5|TRBV2|once
TGTGCCAGCAGCTTACCCCGGGACAGGGGTGCTTCGAGCAATCAGCCCCAGCATTTT
CASSLPRDRGASSNQPQHF
>TRBD1|TRBJ2-2|TRBV27|-
TGTGCCAGCAGTTTTTACCGGGACAGGGCGGCCGGGGAGCTGTTTTTT
CASSFYRDRAAGELFF
>-|TRBJ2-6|TRBV7-2|-
TGTGCCAGCAGCTCTACAGGGTATGGGGCCAACGTCCTGACTTTC
CASSSTGYGANVLTF
>-|TRBJ1-2|TRBV4-3|-
TGCGCCAGCAGCCCGTCAAATCGGGTAAGCTATGGCTACACCTTC
CASSPSNRVSYGYTF
>-|TRBJ1-2|TRBV4-1|-
TGCGCCAGCAGCTCAGGTGTCCAGAACCGAAAGACCTATGGCTACACCTTC
CASSSGVQNRKTYGYTF
>-|TRBJ1-1|TRBV4-1|-
TGCGCCAGCAGCCAAGCGACCAGGGGTCGAACTGAAGCTTTCTTT
CASSQATRGRTEAFF
>TRBD1|TRBJ1-2|TRBV29-1|-
TGCAGCGCAGGAGGGGTTTTAGGGGGCGGTGGCTACACCTTC
CSAGGVLGGGGYTF
>-|TRBJ1-1|TRBV7-2|-
TGTGCCAGCAGCCAAAGGGGGGGGCGGGACACTGAAGCTTTCTTT
CASSQRGGRDTEAFF
>-|TRBJ2-7|TRBV5-6|-
TGTGCCAGCAATTGGGGCAGGGGGGACGAGCAGTACTTC
CASNWGRGDEQYF
>-|TRBJ1-2|TRBV5-6|-
TGTGCCAGCAGCTTGTCCAGTGTGGACTATGGCTACACCTTC
CASSLSSVDYGYTF
>TRBD2|TRBJ2-7|TRBV9|few
TGTGCCAGCAGCGGCACCCCTAGCGGGGGGGCCTACGAGCAGTACTTC
CASSGTPSGGAYEQYF
>-|TRBJ1-4|TRBV30|-
TGTGCCTGGCCCATACAGGTAGGCTCAACTAATGAAAAACTGTTTTTT
CAWPIQVGSTNEKLFF